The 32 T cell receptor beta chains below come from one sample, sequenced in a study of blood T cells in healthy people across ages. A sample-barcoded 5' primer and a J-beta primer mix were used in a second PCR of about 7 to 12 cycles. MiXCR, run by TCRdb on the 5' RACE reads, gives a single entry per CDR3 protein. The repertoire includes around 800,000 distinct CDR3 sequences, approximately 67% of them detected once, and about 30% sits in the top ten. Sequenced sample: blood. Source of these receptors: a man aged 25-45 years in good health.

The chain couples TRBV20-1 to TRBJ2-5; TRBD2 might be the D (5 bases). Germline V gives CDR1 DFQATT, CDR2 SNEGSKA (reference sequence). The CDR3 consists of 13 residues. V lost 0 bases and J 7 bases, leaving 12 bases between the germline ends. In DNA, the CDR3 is TGCAGTGCTAGAGATCTGTTTCGGGGGACCCAGTACTTC. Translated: CSARDLFRGTQYF.

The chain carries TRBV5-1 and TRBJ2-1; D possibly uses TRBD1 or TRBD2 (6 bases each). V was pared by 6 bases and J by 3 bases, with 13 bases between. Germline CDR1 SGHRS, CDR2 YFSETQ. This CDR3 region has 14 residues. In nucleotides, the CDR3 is TGCGCCAGCACCCCGGGGGCCCTCTACAATGAGCAGTTCTTC. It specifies CASTPGALYNEQFF. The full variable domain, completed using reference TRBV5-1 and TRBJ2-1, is KAGVTQTPRYLIKTRGQQVTLSCSPISGHRSVSWYQQTPGQGLQFLFEYFSETQRNKGNFPGRFSGRQFSNSRSEMNVSTLELGDSALYLCASTPGALYNEQFFGPGTRLTVL.

The CDR3 coding sequence is TGTGCCAGCAGTCCAGCGGGGGAGGTCTACAATGAGCAGTTCTTC. Translating it yields CASSPAGEVYNEQFF. V and J are TRBV7-3 and TRBJ2-1; 8 bases map to TRBD2. Germline values: CDR1 SGHTA, CDR2 FQGTGA. The CDR3 loop spans 15 amino acids. Trimming cost V 6 bases and J 3 bases; bases outside gene matches: 7. Combining the CDR3 with reference TRBV7-3 and TRBJ2-1 gives the whole variable domain GAGVSQTPSNKVTEKGKYVELRCDPISGHTALYWYRQSLGQGPEFLIYFQGTGAADDSGLPNDRFFAVRPEGSVSTLKIQRTERGDSAVYLCASSPAGEVYNEQFFGPGTRLTVL.

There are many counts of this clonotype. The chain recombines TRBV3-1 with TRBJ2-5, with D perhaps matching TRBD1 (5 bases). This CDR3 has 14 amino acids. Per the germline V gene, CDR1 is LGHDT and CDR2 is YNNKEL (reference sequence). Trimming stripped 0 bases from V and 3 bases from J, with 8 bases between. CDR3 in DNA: TGTGCCAGCAGCCAAGATGGGGCGAAAGAGACCCAGTACTTC. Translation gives CASSQDGAKETQYF.

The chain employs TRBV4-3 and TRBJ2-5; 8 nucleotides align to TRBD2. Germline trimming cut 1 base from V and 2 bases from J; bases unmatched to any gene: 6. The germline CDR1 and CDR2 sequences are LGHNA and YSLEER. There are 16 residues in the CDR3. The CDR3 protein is CASSQGSSGVQETQYF. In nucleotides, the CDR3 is TGCGCCAGCAGCCAAGGGAGTAGCGGGGTACAAGAGACCCAGTACTTC.

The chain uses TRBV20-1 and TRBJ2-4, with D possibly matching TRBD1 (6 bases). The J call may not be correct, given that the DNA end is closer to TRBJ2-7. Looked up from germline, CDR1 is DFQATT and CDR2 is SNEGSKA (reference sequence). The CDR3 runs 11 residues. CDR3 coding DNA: TGCAGTGGCATCCAGGGGTTCGAGCAGTACTTC. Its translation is CSGIQGFEQYF.

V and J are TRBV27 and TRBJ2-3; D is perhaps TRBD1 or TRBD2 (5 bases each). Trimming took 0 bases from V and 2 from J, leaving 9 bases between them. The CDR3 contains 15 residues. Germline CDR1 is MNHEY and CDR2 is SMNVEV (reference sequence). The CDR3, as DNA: TGTGCCAGCAGTTTATCCCAGGGAGACACAGATACGCAGTATTTT. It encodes CASSLSQGDTDTQYF.

DNA of the CDR3: TGTGCCAGCAGCTTAGCGCCTGGTACTAGATTTAACGTAGATACGCAGTATTTT. As protein: CASSLAPGTRFNVDTQYF. V and J are TRBV7-2 and TRBJ2-3; D might be TRBD2 (5 bases). V lost 0 bases and J lost 5, with 21 bases in between. The germline V gene encodes CDR1 SGHTA and CDR2 FQGNSA. The length of the CDR3 is 18 residues.

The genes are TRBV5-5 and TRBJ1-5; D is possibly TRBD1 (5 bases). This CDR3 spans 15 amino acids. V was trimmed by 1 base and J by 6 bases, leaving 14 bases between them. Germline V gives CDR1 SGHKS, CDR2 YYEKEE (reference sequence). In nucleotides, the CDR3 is TGTGCCAGCAGCTTGATGTCGGGGGTTCCTCAGCCCCAGCATTTT. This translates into CASSLMSGVPQPQHF.

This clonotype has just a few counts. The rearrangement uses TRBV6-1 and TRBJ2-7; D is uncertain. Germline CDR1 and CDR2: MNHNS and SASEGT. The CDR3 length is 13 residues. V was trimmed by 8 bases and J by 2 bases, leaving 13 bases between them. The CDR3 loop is CASGVGGPYEQYF. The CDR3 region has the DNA TGTGCCAGCGGCGTCGGCGGACCCTACGAGCAGTACTTC.

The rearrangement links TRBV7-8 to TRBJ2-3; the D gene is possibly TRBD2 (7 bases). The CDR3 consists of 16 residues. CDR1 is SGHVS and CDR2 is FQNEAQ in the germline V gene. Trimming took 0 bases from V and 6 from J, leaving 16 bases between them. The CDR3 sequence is CASSLALGGPTDTQYF. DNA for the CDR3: TGTGCCAGCAGCTTAGCGCTCGGGGGGCCCACTGATACGCAGTATTTT.

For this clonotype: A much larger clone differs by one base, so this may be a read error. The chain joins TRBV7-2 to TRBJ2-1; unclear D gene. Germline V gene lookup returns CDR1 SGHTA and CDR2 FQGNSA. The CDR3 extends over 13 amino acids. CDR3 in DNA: TGTGTCAGCAGCTTAGATCTGGGTAATGAGCAGTTCTTC. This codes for CVSSLDLGNEQFF.

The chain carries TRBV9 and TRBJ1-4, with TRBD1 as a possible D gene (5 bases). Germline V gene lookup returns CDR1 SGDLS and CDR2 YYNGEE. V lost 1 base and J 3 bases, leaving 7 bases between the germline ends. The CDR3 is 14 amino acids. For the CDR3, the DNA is TGTGCCAGCAGCGTAACGGGGGCTAATGAAAAACTGTTTTTT. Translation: CASSVTGANEKLFF.

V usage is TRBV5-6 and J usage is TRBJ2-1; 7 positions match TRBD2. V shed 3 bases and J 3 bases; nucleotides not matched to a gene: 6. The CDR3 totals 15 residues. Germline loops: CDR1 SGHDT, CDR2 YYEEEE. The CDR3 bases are TGTGCCAGCAGCTCACTAGCGCGGGACTACAATGAGCAGTTCTTC. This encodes CASSSLARDYNEQFF.

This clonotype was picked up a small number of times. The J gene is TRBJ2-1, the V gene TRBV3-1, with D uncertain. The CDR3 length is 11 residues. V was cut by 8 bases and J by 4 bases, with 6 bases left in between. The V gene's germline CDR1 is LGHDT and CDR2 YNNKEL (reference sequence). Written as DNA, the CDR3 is TGTGCCAGCGGTGGGTACAATGAGCAGTTCTTC. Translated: CASGGYNEQFF.

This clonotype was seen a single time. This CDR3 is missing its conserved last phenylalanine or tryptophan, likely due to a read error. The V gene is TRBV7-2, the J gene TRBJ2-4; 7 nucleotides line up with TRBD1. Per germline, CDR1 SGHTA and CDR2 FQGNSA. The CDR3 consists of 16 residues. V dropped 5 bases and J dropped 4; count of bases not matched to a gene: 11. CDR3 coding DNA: TGTGCCAGCAGCCCGGTCGCTAACAGGGGAAAAAACATTCAGTACCTC. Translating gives CASSPVANRGKNIQYL.

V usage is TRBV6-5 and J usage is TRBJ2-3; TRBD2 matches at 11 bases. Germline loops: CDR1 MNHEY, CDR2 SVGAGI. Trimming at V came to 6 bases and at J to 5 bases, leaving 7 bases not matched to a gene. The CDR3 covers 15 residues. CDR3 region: CASSLAGGLVDTQYF. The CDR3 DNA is TGTGCCAGCAGCTTAGCGGGGGGGCTGGTAGATACGCAGTATTTT.

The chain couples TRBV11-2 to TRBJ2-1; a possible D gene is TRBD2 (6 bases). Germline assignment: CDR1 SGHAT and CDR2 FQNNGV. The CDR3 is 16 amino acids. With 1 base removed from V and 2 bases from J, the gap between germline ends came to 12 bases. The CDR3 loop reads CASSLGGGVAYNEQFF. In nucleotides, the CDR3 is TGTGCCAGCAGCTTAGGCGGCGGGGTAGCCTACAATGAGCAGTTCTTC.

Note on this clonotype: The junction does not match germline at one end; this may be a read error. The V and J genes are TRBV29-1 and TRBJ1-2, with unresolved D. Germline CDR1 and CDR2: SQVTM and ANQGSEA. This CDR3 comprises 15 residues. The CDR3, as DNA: TGCAGCGTTAAAGATCCCAGGAGAGCTAACTATGGCTACACCTTC. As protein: CSVKDPRRANYGYTF.

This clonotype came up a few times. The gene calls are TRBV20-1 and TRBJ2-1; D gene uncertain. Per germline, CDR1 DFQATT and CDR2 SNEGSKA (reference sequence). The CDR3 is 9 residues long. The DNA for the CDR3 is TGCAGCCAATACAATGAGCAGTTCTTC. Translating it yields CSQYNEQFF.

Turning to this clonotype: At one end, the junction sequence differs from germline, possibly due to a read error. CDR3 coding DNA: TGTGCCAGCAGCTTAGGCTGGACCCAAGGGACCCAGTACTTC. Translated, it gives CASSLGWTQGTQYF. The rearrangement links TRBV7-2 to TRBJ2-5; D gene unclear. The germline V gene encodes CDR1 SGHTA and CDR2 FQGNSA. CDR3 size: 14 residues.

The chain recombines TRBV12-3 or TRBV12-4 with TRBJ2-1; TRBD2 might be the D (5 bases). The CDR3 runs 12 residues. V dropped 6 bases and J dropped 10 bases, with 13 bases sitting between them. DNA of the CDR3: TGTGCCAGCAGCTTTGGACTCGGGGAGCAGTTCTTC. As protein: CASSFGLGEQFF.

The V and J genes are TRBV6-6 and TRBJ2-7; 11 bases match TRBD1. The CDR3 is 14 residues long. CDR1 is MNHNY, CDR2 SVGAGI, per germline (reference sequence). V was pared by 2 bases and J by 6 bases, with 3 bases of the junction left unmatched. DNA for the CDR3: TGTGCCAGCAGTTACCAGGACAGGGGGCTCGAGCAGTACTTC. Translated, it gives CASSYQDRGLEQYF.

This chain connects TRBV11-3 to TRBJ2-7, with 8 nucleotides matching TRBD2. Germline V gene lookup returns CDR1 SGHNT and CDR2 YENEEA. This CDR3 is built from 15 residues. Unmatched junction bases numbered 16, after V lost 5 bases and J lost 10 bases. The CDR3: CASSPGTSGRDVQYF. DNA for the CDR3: TGTGCCAGCAGCCCCGGGACTAGTGGAAGAGATGTCCAGTACTTC.

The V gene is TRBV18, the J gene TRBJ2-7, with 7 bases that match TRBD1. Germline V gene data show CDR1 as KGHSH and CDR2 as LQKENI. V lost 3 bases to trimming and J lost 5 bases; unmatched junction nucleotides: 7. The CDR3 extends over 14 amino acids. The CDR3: CASSPSTGYHEQYF. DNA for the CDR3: TGTGCCAGCTCACCCTCGACAGGGTACCACGAGCAGTACTTC.

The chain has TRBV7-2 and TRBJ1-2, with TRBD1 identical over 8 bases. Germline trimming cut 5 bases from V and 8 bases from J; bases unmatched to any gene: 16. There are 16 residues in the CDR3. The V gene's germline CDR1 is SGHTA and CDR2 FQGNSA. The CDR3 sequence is CASSPSTGEVSSGYTF. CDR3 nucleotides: TGTGCCAGCAGCCCCTCGACAGGGGAGGTTTCAAGCGGCTACACCTTC.

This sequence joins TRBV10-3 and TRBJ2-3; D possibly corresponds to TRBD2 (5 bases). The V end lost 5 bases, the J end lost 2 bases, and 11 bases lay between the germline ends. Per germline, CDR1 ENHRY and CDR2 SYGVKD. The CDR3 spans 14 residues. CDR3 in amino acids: CAISSWTDTDTQYF. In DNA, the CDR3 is TGTGCCATCAGTTCCTGGACTGACACAGATACGCAGTATTTT.

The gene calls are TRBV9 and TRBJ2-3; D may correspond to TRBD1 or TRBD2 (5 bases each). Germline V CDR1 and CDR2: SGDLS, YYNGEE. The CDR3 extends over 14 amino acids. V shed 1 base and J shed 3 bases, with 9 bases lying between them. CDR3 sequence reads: CASSVRGETDTQYF. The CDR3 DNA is TGTGCCAGCAGCGTACGGGGCGAGACAGATACGCAGTATTTT. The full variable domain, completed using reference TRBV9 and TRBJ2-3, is DSGVTQTPKHLITATGQRVTLRCSPRSGDLSVYWYQQSLDQGLQFLIQYYNGEERAKGNILERFSAQQFPDLHSELNLSSLELGDSALYFCASSVRGETDTQYFGPGTRLTVL.

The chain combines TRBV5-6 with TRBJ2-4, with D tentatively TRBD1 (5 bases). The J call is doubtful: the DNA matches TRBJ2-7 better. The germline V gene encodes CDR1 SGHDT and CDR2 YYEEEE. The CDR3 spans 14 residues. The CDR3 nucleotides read TGTGCCAGCAGCCCGCGACAGAGGACCTACGAGCAGTACTTC. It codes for CASSPRQRTYEQYF.

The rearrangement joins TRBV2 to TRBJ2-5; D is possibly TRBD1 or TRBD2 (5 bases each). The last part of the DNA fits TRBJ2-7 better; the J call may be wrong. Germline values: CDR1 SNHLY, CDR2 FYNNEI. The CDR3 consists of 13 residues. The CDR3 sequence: CASSAGTPPEQYF. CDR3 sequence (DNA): TGTGCCAGCAGTGCTGGGACGCCGCCCGAGCAGTACTTC.

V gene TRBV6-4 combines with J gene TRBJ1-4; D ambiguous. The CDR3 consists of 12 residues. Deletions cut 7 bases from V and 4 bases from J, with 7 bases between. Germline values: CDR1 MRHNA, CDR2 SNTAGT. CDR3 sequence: CASTGFNEKLFF. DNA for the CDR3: TGTGCCAGCACCGGGTTTAATGAAAAACTGTTTTTT.

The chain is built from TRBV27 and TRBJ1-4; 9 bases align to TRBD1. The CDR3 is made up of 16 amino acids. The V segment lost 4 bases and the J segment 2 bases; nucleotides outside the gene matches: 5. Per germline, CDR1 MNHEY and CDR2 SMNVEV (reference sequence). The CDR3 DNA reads TGTGCCAGCAGTTCAGGACAGGGGCGGACTAATGAAAAACTGTTTTTT. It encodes CASSSGQGRTNEKLFF.